The 27 T cell receptor beta chains reported below all come from one sample, sequenced in a study of control samples from healthy donors and cancer patients. TCRdb's copy holds only in-frame clones and misses some; the assay was immunoSEQ multiplex PCR. The table lists 150,000 to 200,000 clones, 85% to 95% of them singletons. Specimen: blood. The receptors shown here come from a man in his thirties or forties in good health.

The rearrangement joins TRBV5-1 to TRBJ2-3; 11 nucleotides align to TRBD2. This CDR3 spans 19 amino acids. With 6 bases clipped from V and 4 bases from J, the junction kept 19 bases outside the gene matches. CDR1 and CDR2 from the germline V gene are SGHRS and YFSETQ. CDR3 in DNA: TGCGCCAGCACCCCCAGCCGCCCCGGACTAGCGGGCTCCCCAGATACGCAGTATTTT. Amino acids: CASTPSRPGLAGSPDTQYF.

The rearrangement links TRBV11-2 to TRBJ2-7, with D maybe TRBD1 (6 bases). The CDR3 covers 15 residues. Germline-derived CDR1 and CDR2 are SGHAT and FQNNGV. V gave up 11 bases and J gave up 7 bases, with 27 bases separating them. CDR3 coding DNA: TGTGCCCCGCAGGAAGGCCCAGGGGCGGACGGGGAGCAGTACTTC. Encoded protein: CAPQEGPGADGEQYF.

The chain is built from TRBV12-3 or TRBV12-4 and TRBJ2-5; TRBD1 is a possible D gene (5 bases). V was pared by 5 bases and J by 1 base, with 8 bases between. This CDR3 has 13 amino acids. The CDR3 DNA is TGTGCCAGCAGTAAGGACATCCAAGAGACCCAGTACTTC. Translating it yields CASSKDIQETQYF.

This chain joins TRBV6-5 and TRBJ2-7; 9 bases fit TRBD1. CDR1 and CDR2 from the germline V gene are MNHEY and SVGAGI. Trimming cost V 6 bases and J 2 bases; bases outside gene matches: 2. This CDR3 is built from 13 residues. CDR3 protein: CASSTGGPYEQYF. The CDR3 DNA reads TGTGCCAGCAGCACAGGGGGCCCCTACGAGCAGTACTTC.

This chain connects TRBV15 to TRBJ1-4; D is uncertain. The V gene lost 3 bases and the J gene lost 2 bases, with 10 bases spanning the gap. Germline CDR1 is LNHNV and CDR2 is YYDKDF (reference sequence). This CDR3 is built from 15 residues. The CDR3 nucleotides are TGTGCCACCAGCAGCCTCCGGGGTACTAATGAAAAACTGTTTTTT. It yields the protein CATSSLRGTNEKLFF.

V usage is TRBV19 and J usage is TRBJ1-1; D is ambiguous. Germline lookup yields CDR1 LNHDA and CDR2 SQIVND (reference sequence). The CDR3 length is 13 residues. Trimming left V 3 bases short and J 3 bases short, with 8 bases between. The CDR3 bases are TGTGCCAGTAGTATTGTAAAGTACACTGAAGCTTTCTTT. This gives the protein CASSIVKYTEAFF.

This clone was counted at least ten times. The CDR3 is CASSITGSSPLHF. The CDR3 coding sequence is TGTGCCAGCAGTATAACAGGGAGCTCACCCCTCCACTTT. V usage is TRBV12-3 or TRBV12-4 and J usage is TRBJ1-6; possible D gene TRBD1, 6 bases. V was cut by 5 bases and J by 10 bases, with 12 bases left in between. The CDR3 is 13 residues long.

The chain joins TRBV24-1 to TRBJ2-1; possibly TRBD1 for D (6 bases). Trimming pared 4 bases from V and 4 bases from J, leaving 16 bases between. The germline V gene encodes CDR1 KGHDR and CDR2 SFDVKD. This CDR3 is built from 16 residues. The CDR3 nucleotides are TGTGCCACCAGTGACCCCGGGACCCAGGGGTACAATGAGCAGTTCTTC. Translation: CATSDPGTQGYNEQFF.

The chain combines TRBV7-9 with TRBJ1-5; D not resolved. The CDR3 runs 19 residues. The germline V gene has CDR1 SEHNR and CDR2 FQNEAQ (reference sequence). Trimming left V 0 bases short and J 4 bases short, with 22 bases between. The CDR3 protein is CASSLALTGWESTNQPQHF. CDR3 sequence (DNA): TGTGCCAGCAGCTTAGCTCTCACGGGGTGGGAGTCGACAAATCAGCCCCAGCATTTT.

The CDR3 DNA reads TGTGCCACCAGCAGATTCAGGGGGACCGGGGAGCTGTTTTTT. Translation gives CATSRFRGTGELFF. The rearrangement links TRBV15 to TRBJ2-2; 7 bases line up with TRBD1. CDR3 length: 14 amino acids. Looked up from germline, CDR1 is LNHNV and CDR2 is YYDKDF (reference sequence). After removal of 2 bases from V and 5 bases from J, the junction contained 2 bases not matched to a gene.

The chain uses TRBV5-6 and TRBJ2-7, with D unclear. Germline CDR1 and CDR2: SGHDT and YYEEEE. V was cut by 1 base and J by 6 bases, with 20 bases left in between. The CDR3 is 16 residues long. CDR3 coding DNA: TGTGCCAGCAGCTTGCGTCAGGCCCGGACGGGCTCCGAGCAGTACTTC. This translates into CASSLRQARTGSEQYF.

The chain has TRBV6-6 and TRBJ1-2; 9 nucleotides match TRBD1. This CDR3 comprises 13 residues. Germline V lookup: CDR1 MNHNY, CDR2 SVGAGI (reference sequence). V was pared by 6 bases and J by 3 bases, with 2 bases of the junction left unmatched. The CDR3 here is CASRQGADYGYTF. Written as DNA, the CDR3 is TGTGCCAGCAGACAGGGGGCCGACTATGGCTACACCTTC.

The rearrangement uses TRBV5-6 and TRBJ2-1; D gene ambiguous. Germline V gene lookup returns CDR1 SGHDT and CDR2 YYEEEE. There are 16 residues in the CDR3. V dropped 3 bases and J dropped 0 bases, with 13 bases sitting between them. The CDR3 sequence: CASSSRTRSSYNEQFF. Here the CDR3 DNA reads TGTGCCAGCAGCTCCAGGACCCGGAGCTCCTACAATGAGCAGTTCTTC.

This chain uses TRBV9 with TRBJ2-1; unclear D gene. V was cut by 0 bases and J by 9 bases, with 10 bases left in between. The length of the CDR3 is 13 residues. Germline CDR1 reads SGDLS; CDR2 reads YYNGEE. CDR3 DNA: TGTGCCAGCAGCGTAGTATCGGTCGGTGAGCAGTTCTTC. It is translated as CASSVVSVGEQFF.

The gene calls are TRBV11-2 and TRBJ1-4; no firm D call. Germline V gene data show CDR1 as SGHAT and CDR2 as FQNNGV. There are 13 residues in the CDR3. The germline V and J ends were trimmed by 0 bases and 6 bases, with 5 bases remaining between them. The CDR3 loop is CASSLDPDEKLFF. CDR3 DNA: TGTGCCAGCAGCTTAGACCCAGATGAAAAACTGTTTTTT.

The CDR3 sequence is CASSQTGGYGYTF. DNA of the CDR3: TGTGCCAGCAGCCAGACAGGGGGCTATGGCTACACCTTC. The chain uses TRBV5-4 and TRBJ1-2; TRBD1 agrees at 9 bases. This CDR3 contains 13 residues. From germline, CDR1 is SGHNT and CDR2 YYREEE (reference sequence). J lost 4 bases, V lost 4 bases, and 2 bases had no gene match.

This chain uses TRBV5-1 with TRBJ1-1, with 7 nucleotides matching TRBD1. The V and J ends lost 0 bases and 7 bases, in that order; junction bases with no gene match: 9. The CDR3 length is 15 residues. Germline V gene sequence: CDR1 SGHRS, CDR2 YFSETQ. The CDR3 protein is CASSLGTGATIEAFF. In DNA, the CDR3 is TGCGCCAGCAGCTTGGGGACAGGCGCTACAATTGAAGCTTTCTTT.

This clone was observed once. Other nucleotide sequences in the sample specify the same CDR3. The genes are TRBV7-2 and TRBJ2-7; weak D call: TRBD1 (6 bases). Germline V gene data show CDR1 as SGHTA and CDR2 as FQGNSA. Deletions cut 3 bases from V and 2 bases from J, with 8 bases between. The CDR3 is 13 amino acids. The CDR3 region is CASSLGTTYEQYF. The CDR3, as DNA: TGTGCCAGCAGCTTGGGGACAACCTACGAGCAGTACTTC.

The rearrangement links TRBV24-1 to TRBJ2-3; D remains ambiguous. This CDR3 has 12 amino acids. Germline CDR1 KGHDR, CDR2 SFDVKD. Trimming took 2 bases from V and 9 from J, leaving 8 bases between them. The DNA of the CDR3 is TGTGCCACCAGTGATTCCGGTTGGACGCAGTATTTT. It translates to CATSDSGWTQYF.

The V and J genes are TRBV30 and TRBJ2-7; TRBD1 might be the D (5 bases). The germline V gene encodes CDR1 GTSNPN and CDR2 SVGIG (reference sequence). V shed 1 base and J shed 1 base, with 11 bases lying between them. This CDR3 contains 14 residues. The CDR3, as DNA: TGTGCCTGGAGTGAGGGGTTAGGATCCTACGAGCAGTACTTC. Residues: CAWSEGLGSYEQYF.

The rearrangement uses TRBV7-3 and TRBJ1-1; possible D gene TRBD1, 5 bases. CDR1 is SGHTA and CDR2 is FQGTGA in the germline V gene. V dropped 2 bases and J dropped 1 base, with 5 bases sitting between them. The CDR3 is made up of 13 amino acids. The CDR3 is CASSLDRNTEAFF. The CDR3 DNA reads as TGTGCCAGCAGCTTAGACAGGAACACTGAAGCTTTCTTT.

The CDR3 DNA sequence: TGTGCCAGTAGTGAGGGGTTGGGCATGAACACTGAAGCTTTCTTT. Translating it yields CASSEGLGMNTEAFF. The chain employs TRBV19 and TRBJ1-1; D is possibly TRBD1 (5 bases). This CDR3 region has 15 residues. V was cut by 5 bases and J by 0 bases, with 13 bases left in between. The germline V gene has CDR1 LNHDA and CDR2 SQIVND (reference sequence). The whole variable domain, filled in from reference TRBV19 and TRBJ1-1, reads DGGITQSPKYLFRKEGQNVTLSCEQNLNHDAMYWYRQDPGQGLRLIYYSQIVNDFQKGDIAEGYSVSREKKESFPLTVTSAQKNPTAFYLCASSEGLGMNTEAFFGQGTRLTVV.

This clone was recorded once. The chain uses TRBV7-9 and TRBJ1-2; D remains ambiguous. Germline-derived CDR1 and CDR2 are SEHNR and FQNEAQ (reference sequence). Between the trimmed V and J ends, which lost 4 bases and 5 bases, there was a span of 11 bases. CDR3 length: 13 amino acids. The CDR3: CASSSKGMYGYTF. In DNA form, the CDR3 reads TGTGCCAGCAGCTCGAAAGGGATGTATGGCTACACCTTC. Complete variable domain (other parts from reference TRBV7-9 and TRBJ1-2): DTGVSQNPRHKITKRGQNVTFRCDPISEHNRLYWYRQTLGQGPEFLTYFQNEAQLEKSRLLSDRFSAERPKGSFSTLEIQRTEQGDSAMYLCASSSKGMYGYTFGSGTRLTVV.

The chain is built from TRBV6-2 or TRBV6-3 and TRBJ1-5; D is undetermined. Germline V gene data show CDR1 as MNHEY and CDR2 as SVGEGT. V was shortened by 5 bases and J by 0 bases, with 8 bases between the two germline ends. The CDR3 contains 14 residues. The CDR3 DNA reads TGTGCCAGCAGTCGGGATTATAGCAATCAGCCCCAGCATTTT. It translates to CASSRDYSNQPQHF.

The chain is built from TRBV19 and TRBJ1-2, with 7 bases that match TRBD1. V shed 7 bases, J shed 4 bases, and the junction held 9 bases outside the gene matches. Germline V CDR1 and CDR2: LNHDA, SQIVND (reference sequence). CDR3 length: 14 amino acids. CDR3: CASKVGQRTYGYTF. DNA for the CDR3: TGTGCCAGTAAGGTGGGACAGCGGACCTATGGCTACACCTTC.

V is TRBV5-1 and J is TRBJ2-5, with TRBD2 matching over 13 bases. Germline V gene data show CDR1 as SGHRS and CDR2 as YFSETQ. J gave up 4 bases and V 4 bases, and 4 bases lay outside the gene matches. This CDR3 region has 15 residues. CDR3 region: CASSPGLAGAETQYF. CDR3 DNA sequence: TGCGCCAGCAGCCCCGGACTAGCGGGGGCAGAGACCCAGTACTTC.

The J gene is TRBJ1-6, the V gene TRBV15, with unresolved D. The CDR3 extends over 17 amino acids. The germline gives CDR1 LNHNV, CDR2 YYDKDF (reference sequence). V was cut by 3 bases and J by 6 bases, with 18 bases left in between. CDR3 bases: TGTGCCACCAGCAGGGAGGGCTTAATCGGATTTAATTCACCCCTCCACTTT. Encoded protein: CATSREGLIGFNSPLHF.